This passage covers 23 T cell receptor beta chains from one sample sequenced in a study of PD-L1 blockade in urothelial cancer. The data were produced by immunoSEQ multiplex PCR, yet TCRdb's version contains in-frame clones alone and is incomplete. Here the sample spans about 38,000 clones, roughly 90% being singletons. This sample comprised PBMCs, obtained around atezolizumab (anti-PD-L1) treatment. The source of these receptors is a man between 65 and 79 years old with urothelial cancer.

The genes are TRBV27 and TRBJ1-5; D is unresolved. This CDR3 has 16 amino acids. CDR1 and CDR2 (germline): MNHEY, SMNVEV (reference sequence). V was cut by 5 bases and J by 3 bases, with 17 bases left in between. The CDR3 DNA sequence: TGTGCCAGCAGTCACCGGGGAACGGTAGACAATCAGCCCCAGCATTTT. Translated, it gives CASSHRGTVDNQPQHF.

V and J are TRBV4-2 and TRBJ2-5; TRBD2 agrees at 10 bases. V was pared by 2 bases and J by 2 bases, with 5 bases of the junction left unmatched. CDR1 and CDR2 (germline): LGHNA, YNFKEQ. The CDR3 runs 16 residues. The CDR3: CASSQYTSGAQETQYF. CDR3 nucleotide sequence: TGTGCCAGCAGCCAATACACTAGCGGGGCACAAGAGACCCAGTACTTC.

This clone showed up just a few times. The chain combines TRBV11-2 with TRBJ2-7; 15 bases match TRBD2. V lost 7 bases to trimming and J lost 0 bases; unmatched junction nucleotides: 10. The CDR3 has 18 residues. CDR1 SGHAT and CDR2 FQNNGV come from the germline V gene. The CDR3 nucleotides are TGTGCCAGCACCATGGGACTAGCGGGAGGCTCTGGCTCCTACGAGCAGTACTTC. Amino acid sequence: CASTMGLAGGSGSYEQYF.

The CDR3 DNA follows: TGTGCCAGCAGCTTGGAGGATGGGAGGGCTCAGCAGTACTTC. Protein product: CASSLEDGRAQQYF. V gene TRBV5-4 combines with J gene TRBJ2-7; 7 bases match TRBD2. In germline, CDR1 is SGHNT, CDR2 YYREEE (reference sequence). CDR3 length equals 14 residues. V lost 0 bases and J lost 8; bases outside the gene matches: 8.

J is TRBJ1-2 and V is TRBV7-6; D possibly corresponds to TRBD1 (6 bases). The germline V and J ends were trimmed by 2 bases and 9 bases, with 19 bases remaining between them. Germline CDR1 SGHVS, CDR2 FNYEAQ. This CDR3 comprises 15 residues. The CDR3 reads CASSLMGGGENSYTF. Written as DNA, the CDR3 is TGTGCCAGCAGCTTAATGGGAGGGGGTGAAAATAGCTACACCTTC.

This rearrangement joins TRBV7-8 to TRBJ2-2; 10 bases match TRBD2. Trimming removed 5 bases from V and 3 bases from J; junction bases left unmatched: 6. The CDR3 totals 16 residues. Germline V gives CDR1 SGHVS, CDR2 FQNEAQ. CDR3: CASSPLAGAYTGELFF. CDR3 DNA: TGTGCCAGCAGCCCCCTAGCGGGAGCCTACACCGGGGAGCTGTTTTTT.

This sequence joins TRBV28 and TRBJ2-1; 11 bases are a match to TRBD2. V lost 2 bases, J lost 7 bases, and 4 bases stayed unmatched. Germline V gene sequence: CDR1 MDHEN, CDR2 SYDVKM. CDR3 length: 15 residues. The CDR3: CASSLVGLADNEQFF. The CDR3 DNA reads as TGTGCCAGCAGTTTAGTGGGACTAGCGGATAATGAGCAGTTCTTC.

The chain recombines TRBV14 with TRBJ2-5, with a tentative D call TRBD2 (6 bases). The CDR3 covers 17 residues. CDR1 SGHDN and CDR2 FVKESK come from the germline V gene. V was clipped by 0 bases and J by 5 bases, with 19 bases between them. Here the CDR3 DNA reads TGTGCCAGCAGCCAAGATCGAGGCGGGAATAGGAAGGAGACCCAGTACTTC. This encodes CASSQDRGGNRKETQYF.

This chain links TRBV6-4 with TRBJ2-1; tentative D call: TRBD2 (5 bases). This CDR3 region has 14 residues. Trimming stripped 4 bases from V and 3 bases from J, with 10 bases between. Germline V gene data show CDR1 as MRHNA and CDR2 as SNTAGT. For the CDR3, the DNA is TGTGCCAGCAGTGCGGACTCAAGCTACAATGAGCAGTTCTTC. This codes for CASSADSSYNEQFF.

V is TRBV6-5 and J is TRBJ2-4; 7 bases are a match to TRBD1. This CDR3 is built from 15 residues. J was trimmed by 3 bases and V by 5 bases; bases with no gene match: 7. Germline assignment: CDR1 MNHEY and CDR2 SVGAGI. CDR3 DNA: TGTGCCAGCAGTGCAGGACAGGCCTACAAAAACATTCAGTACTTC. As protein: CASSAGQAYKNIQYF.

The V call is TRBV5-1, the J call TRBJ2-3, with D possibly TRBD2 on 5 matching bases. Between the trimmed V and J ends, which lost 7 bases and 1 base, there was a span of 16 bases. Germline V gene sequence: CDR1 SGHRS, CDR2 YFSETQ. There are 15 residues in the CDR3. The CDR3 nucleotides read TGCGCCAGCGGCGTCACGGGGATCGGCACAGATACGCAGTATTTT. Its protein product is CASGVTGIGTDTQYF.

The chain is built from TRBV14 and TRBJ2-5; a weak D match, TRBD2 (6 bases). Germline CDR1 and CDR2: SGHDN and FVKESK. The CDR3 totals 15 residues. The V gene lost 3 bases and the J gene lost 5 bases, with 16 bases spanning the gap. CDR3 residues: CASSQRTTRVETQYF. The CDR3, as DNA: TGTGCCAGCAGCCAGAGGACTACTCGGGTGGAGACCCAGTACTTC.

The rearrangement links TRBV4-2 to TRBJ1-1, with TRBD1 as a possible D gene (5 bases). The CDR3 is 14 amino acids. The germline CDR1 and CDR2 sequences are LGHNA and YNFKEQ. V gave up 0 bases and J gave up 6 bases, with 11 bases separating them. CDR3: CASSQDPGMAEAFF. The DNA of the CDR3 is TGTGCCAGCAGCCAAGATCCAGGGATGGCTGAAGCTTTCTTT.

This chain uses TRBV18 with TRBJ2-2; 13 positions agree with TRBD2. The germline V gene encodes CDR1 KGHSH and CDR2 LQKENI. Losses at the gene ends were 1 base for V and 6 bases for J; bases not matched to a gene: 2. The CDR3 covers 16 residues. Here the CDR3 DNA reads TGTGCCAGCTCACCACGGACTAGCGGGAGCGCCGGGGAGCTGTTTTTT. This codes for CASSPRTSGSAGELFF.

V usage is TRBV29-1 and J usage is TRBJ1-2; 9 nucleotides line up with TRBD1. CDR1 is SQVTM, CDR2 ANQGSEA, per germline. V shed 7 bases, J shed 7 bases, and the junction held 16 bases outside the gene matches. The CDR3 covers 15 residues. CDR3 in amino acids: CSADFIWTGEFGYTF. CDR3 DNA sequence: TGCAGCGCCGACTTTATTTGGACAGGGGAGTTTGGCTACACCTTC. Complete variable domain (other parts from reference TRBV29-1 and TRBJ1-2): SAVISQKPSRDICQRGTSLTIQCQVDSQVTMMFWYRQQPGQSLTLIATANQGSEATYESGFVIDKFPISRPNLTFSTLTVSNMSPEDSSIYLCSADFIWTGEFGYTFGSGTRLTVV.

This sequence joins TRBV9 and TRBJ2-7, with 7 bases matching TRBD2. Germline values: CDR1 SGDLS, CDR2 YYNGEE. The trim removed 0 bases at V and 3 bases at J, leaving 3 bases unmatched. This CDR3 has 14 residues. CDR3: CASSVGRTSYEQYF. The CDR3 coding sequence is TGTGCCAGCAGCGTAGGTAGGACTAGCTACGAGCAGTACTTC.

This clone was counted a few times. This chain joins TRBV19 and TRBJ1-5; D is ambiguous. V shed 5 bases and J shed 9 bases, with 11 bases lying between them. The CDR3 extends over 12 amino acids. Germline CDR1 is LNHDA and CDR2 is SQIVND (reference sequence). CDR3 nucleotide sequence: TGTGCCAGTAGTGCCGCCGGTGGGCCCCAGCATTTT. This codes for CASSAAGGPQHF.

This chain links TRBV6-4 with TRBJ2-1; D is possibly TRBD1 (5 bases). Between the trimmed V and J ends, which lost 6 bases and 1 base, there was a span of 7 bases. CDR1 and CDR2 from the germline V gene are MRHNA and SNTAGT. The length of the CDR3 is 13 residues. The CDR3 spells CASSQGSYNEQFF. The CDR3 DNA sequence: TGTGCCAGCAGCCAGGGTTCCTACAATGAGCAGTTCTTC.

This clone came up a few times. The rearrangement links TRBV11-3 to TRBJ2-1; 11 positions agree with TRBD2. Germline V gene data show CDR1 as SGHNT and CDR2 as YENEEA. The CDR3 is made up of 15 amino acids. V shed 5 bases, J shed 4 bases, and the junction held 4 bases outside the gene matches. This CDR3 reads CASSPRTSGYNEQFF. The CDR3 bases are TGTGCCAGCAGCCCAAGGACTAGCGGGTACAATGAGCAGTTCTTC.

The V and J genes are TRBV9 and TRBJ2-1; 7 nucleotides agree with TRBD2. This CDR3 has 14 amino acids. The junction had 9 bases not matched to a gene; V was cut back by 3 bases and J by 9 bases. CDR1 is SGDLS and CDR2 is YYNGEE in the germline V gene. The CDR3 is CASSGLAPPGEQFF. The CDR3 DNA follows: TGTGCCAGCAGCGGACTAGCCCCCCCCGGTGAGCAGTTCTTC.

The table lists this clone with a few counts. Other DNA sequences in this sample translate to the same CDR3. The rearrangement uses TRBV2 and TRBJ1-5; 10 bases align to TRBD1. Germline CDR1 and CDR2: SNHLY and FYNNEI. With V trimmed by 8 bases and J by 7 bases, 8 bases remained unmatched. The CDR3 is made up of 14 amino acids. The CDR3 here is CASSDRGVGQPQHF. CDR3 in DNA: TGTGCCAGCTCGGACAGGGGGGTAGGGCAGCCCCAGCATTTT.

This clone was observed a single time. The chain employs TRBV28 and TRBJ2-3; 8 bases match TRBD2. Germline CDR1 and CDR2: MDHEN and SYDVKM. The CDR3 consists of 14 residues. The trim removed 3 bases at V and 5 bases at J, leaving 4 bases unmatched. For the CDR3, the DNA is TGTGCCAGCAGTTTCGCGGGAGGTGTAGATACGCAGTATTTT. Protein: CASSFAGGVDTQYF.

The chain is built from TRBV4-1 and TRBJ2-1, with D maybe TRBD2 (6 bases). The CDR3 contains 15 residues. The V gene lost 1 base and the J gene lost 4 bases, with 11 bases spanning the gap. Germline assignment: CDR1 MGHRA and CDR2 YSYEKL. Here the CDR3 DNA reads TGCGCCAGCAGCCAAGTCGGAGGGTTATACAATGAGCAGTTCTTC. Protein: CASSQVGGLYNEQFF.